This passage covers 31 T cell receptor beta chains from one sample sequenced in a study of CD8 T cells in Susac syndrome. Random hexamers were used to reverse transcribe an amount of about 0.5 to 1 ug RNA. TCRdb independently ran MiXCR on the immunoSEQ multiplex PCR reads; one entry per CDR3 protein. The sample shows 95,000 to 150,000 distinct CDR3 sequences, about 94% of them seen only once. The sequencing sample was made of CD8+ T cells from PBMCs. These receptors were taken from a human donor with Susac syndrome.

The chain couples TRBV20-1 to TRBJ2-5; D is unresolved. There are 13 residues in the CDR3. Germline values: CDR1 DFQATT, CDR2 SNEGSKA (reference sequence). Between the trimmed V and J ends, which lost 0 bases and 3 bases, there was a span of 8 bases. DNA of the CDR3: TGCAGTGCTAGAGATGAAGGTGAAGAGACCCAGTACTTC. Its translation is CSARDEGEETQYF.

J is TRBJ2-1 and V is TRBV12-3 or TRBV12-4; no clear D gene. V lost 6 bases to trimming and J lost 5 bases, with 8 bases between them. The CDR3 totals 12 residues. This chain's CDR3 is CASSVPNNEQFF. The CDR3 bases are TGTGCCAGCAGCGTCCCGAACAATGAGCAGTTCTTC.

The gene calls are TRBV29-1 and TRBJ1-2; 10 bases match TRBD1. CDR1 and CDR2 (germline): SQVTM, ANQGSEA. With V trimmed by 1 base and J by 5 bases, 10 bases remained unmatched. The CDR3 sequence is 16 residues long. DNA of the CDR3: TGCAGCGTTGAAGCCCGAAGGGACAGGGGAGGGTATGGCTACACCTTC. Its protein product is CSVEARRDRGGYGYTF.

The chain uses TRBV27 and TRBJ1-1, with unresolved D. The CDR3 is 14 amino acids. Germline-derived CDR1 and CDR2 are MNHEY and SMNVEV (reference sequence). The V end lost 2 bases, the J end lost 1 base, and 8 bases lay between the germline ends. The CDR3, as DNA: TGTGCCAGCAGTTTACGGAGCGGGAACACTGAAGCTTTCTTT. Translating gives CASSLRSGNTEAFF.

This clonotype was detected once. This chain uses TRBV15 with TRBJ2-7; D is possibly TRBD2 (5 bases). Per the germline V gene, CDR1 is LNHNV and CDR2 is YYDKDF (reference sequence). This CDR3 comprises 15 residues. Trimming removed 0 bases from V and 4 bases from J, with 13 bases in between. The CDR3 protein is CATSRDPTGIYEQYF. Written as DNA, the CDR3 is TGTGCCACCAGCAGAGATCCTACCGGGATATACGAGCAGTACTTC. Using reference TRBV15 and TRBJ2-7 for the parts outside the CDR3, the full variable domain is DAMVIQNPRYQVTQFGKPVTLSCSQTLNHNVMYWYQQKSSQAPKLLFHYYDKDFNNEADTPDNFQSRRPNTSFCFLDIRSPGLGDTAMYLCATSRDPTGIYEQYFGPGTRLTVT.

The genes are TRBV9 and TRBJ2-5, with 7 nucleotides matching TRBD2. The CDR3 consists of 14 residues. J lost 2 bases, V lost 4 bases, and 5 bases had no gene match. Germline V gene data show CDR1 as SGDLS and CDR2 as YYNGEE. CDR3 loop: CASSISGAQETQYF. CDR3 in DNA: TGTGCCAGCAGCATCAGCGGGGCACAAGAGACCCAGTACTTC.

This chain joins TRBV29-1 and TRBJ2-2; D is unclear. This CDR3 contains 12 residues. Looked up from germline, CDR1 is SQVTM and CDR2 is ANQGSEA. V was shortened by 2 bases and J by 6 bases, with 7 bases between the two germline ends. The CDR3 sequence: CSVEQSAGELFF. The CDR3 region has the DNA TGCAGCGTTGAACAGTCAGCCGGGGAGCTGTTTTTT.

The chain uses TRBV20-1 and TRBJ2-3; 11 bases are shared with TRBD2. The V gene end was trimmed by 5 bases and the J gene end by 1 base; junction bases not matched to a gene: 5. Germline V gene sequence: CDR1 DFQATT, CDR2 SNEGSKA (reference sequence). CDR3 length equals 15 residues. CDR3 sequence reads: CSAQPGLAGTDTQYF. The CDR3 region has the DNA TGCAGTGCTCAACCGGGACTAGCGGGCACAGATACGCAGTATTTT.

This clonotype was seen only once. The V gene is TRBV4-1, the J gene TRBJ2-5; D perhaps matches TRBD1 (6 bases). The CDR3 has 14 amino acids. Germline V gene lookup returns CDR1 MGHRA and CDR2 YSYEKL. Trimming took 0 bases from V and 3 from J, leaving 8 bases between them. This chain's CDR3 is CASSQDPGEETQYF. CDR3 DNA: TGCGCCAGCAGCCAAGATCCAGGGGAAGAGACCCAGTACTTC.

The chain combines TRBV15 with TRBJ2-1, with TRBD2 matching over 8 bases. The CDR3 has 15 amino acids. V was clipped by 4 bases and J by 7 bases; unmatched bases: 9. Germline assignment: CDR1 LNHNV and CDR2 YYDKDF (reference sequence). The CDR3 DNA follows: TGTGCCACCAGCATCTCCCGGACTAGCTCAAATGAGCAGTTCTTC. It encodes CATSISRTSSNEQFF.

The CDR3 spells CASSSPQGGTDTQYF. CDR3 nucleotide sequence: TGTGCCAGCAGCTCCCCCCAGGGGGGCACAGATACGCAGTATTTT. The chain uses TRBV9 and TRBJ2-3; 7 bases are shared with TRBD1. In germline, CDR1 is SGDLS, CDR2 YYNGEE. The V and J ends lost 4 bases and 1 base, in that order; junction bases with no gene match: 6. The CDR3 has 15 residues.

The genes are TRBV5-4 and TRBJ2-5; TRBD2 aligns across 11 bases. The trim removed 3 bases at V and 5 bases at J, leaving 6 bases unmatched. CDR1 is SGHNT, CDR2 YYREEE, per germline (reference sequence). This CDR3 region has 15 residues. CDR3 in amino acids: CASSSIAGGMETQYF. The CDR3 DNA follows: TGTGCCAGCAGCTCCATAGCGGGGGGGATGGAGACCCAGTACTTC.

This sequence joins TRBV6-5 and TRBJ1-6; 7 bases are a match to TRBD1. The germline CDR1 and CDR2 sequences are MNHEY and SVGAGI. The junction had 7 bases not matched to a gene; V was cut back by 4 bases and J by 10 bases. CDR3 length: 14 amino acids. The CDR3 DNA reads as TGTGCCAGCAGTTTGGGACAGATCTTCTCACCCCTCCACTTT. Encoded protein: CASSLGQIFSPLHF.

V usage is TRBV4-2 and J usage is TRBJ2-1; D call uncertain. Germline values: CDR1 LGHNA, CDR2 YNFKEQ. Trimming removed 1 base from V and 10 bases from J, with 8 bases in between. The length of the CDR3 is 12 residues. As DNA, the CDR3 is TGTGCCAGCAGCCAAGGCCCCGTGGAGCAGTTCTTC. It codes for CASSQGPVEQFF.

This chain connects TRBV7-9 to TRBJ2-2; D gene uncertain. Germline V lookup: CDR1 SEHNR, CDR2 FQNEAQ (reference sequence). The CDR3 is 13 amino acids. V lost 5 bases and J lost 7, with 11 bases in between. CDR3 sequence reads: CASSPSSFGELFF. CDR3 nucleotide sequence: TGTGCCAGCAGCCCTAGTTCCTTCGGGGAGCTGTTTTTT.

This chain links TRBV9 with TRBJ2-5, with TRBD2 matching over 9 bases. V shed 1 base, J shed 2 bases, and the junction held 3 bases outside the gene matches. This CDR3 comprises 15 residues. Germline V gene data show CDR1 as SGDLS and CDR2 as YYNGEE. The CDR3 region is CASSVKRGVQETQYF. Written as DNA, the CDR3 is TGTGCCAGCAGCGTAAAGCGGGGGGTTCAAGAGACCCAGTACTTC.

The rearrangement uses TRBV18 and TRBJ2-1, with D perhaps TRBD1 (6 bases). The V end was cut by 5 bases, the J end by 0 bases, with 14 bases between. Germline V gene lookup returns CDR1 KGHSH and CDR2 LQKENI. This CDR3 contains 16 residues. The CDR3 region has the DNA TGTGCCAGCTCATCGCCTACAGGGAGCTCCTACAATGAGCAGTTCTTC. Residues: CASSSPTGSSYNEQFF.

V is TRBV27 and J is TRBJ1-6; no firm D call. Germline CDR1 MNHEY, CDR2 SMNVEV (reference sequence). With 5 bases removed from V and 2 bases from J, the gap between germline ends came to 4 bases. The length of the CDR3 is 13 residues. This chain's CDR3 is CASSAAYNSPLHF. CDR3 nucleotides: TGTGCCAGCAGTGCGGCCTATAATTCACCCCTCCACTTT.

This rearrangement joins TRBV29-1 to TRBJ2-1; 7 bases line up with TRBD2. Looked up from germline, CDR1 is SQVTM and CDR2 is ANQGSEA. J lost 7 bases, V lost 3 bases, and 9 bases had no gene match. The CDR3 is made up of 14 amino acids. CDR3 sequence reads: CSVDGRTSGNEQFF. The CDR3 DNA reads TGCAGCGTTGACGGTCGGACTAGTGGAAATGAGCAGTTCTTC.

The V call is TRBV27, the J call TRBJ1-1; D gene uncertain. The germline CDR1 and CDR2 sequences are MNHEY and SMNVEV (reference sequence). Deletions cut 8 bases from V and 4 bases from J, with 14 bases between. The CDR3 is 13 residues long. CDR3 amino acids: CASGPFQGTEAFF. In DNA, the CDR3 is TGTGCCAGCGGCCCTTTCCAAGGCACTGAAGCTTTCTTT.

The chain recombines TRBV29-1 with TRBJ2-1; tentative D call: TRBD2 (7 bases). CDR1 is SQVTM and CDR2 is ANQGSEA in the germline V gene. The V gene lost 7 bases and the J gene lost 0 bases, with 16 bases spanning the gap. This CDR3 region has 15 residues. The DNA for the CDR3 is TGCAGCGCCCAAAAGGGGGGGAACTCCTACAATGAGCAGTTCTTC. It translates to CSAQKGGNSYNEQFF.

The chain couples TRBV14 to TRBJ2-7; D gene uncertain. With 1 base removed from V and 2 bases from J, the gap between germline ends came to 21 bases. Germline V gene lookup returns CDR1 SGHDN and CDR2 FVKESK. The CDR3 length is 18 residues. This chain's CDR3 is CASSQGPSGDEIAYEQYF. The DNA for the CDR3 is TGTGCCAGCAGCCAAGGACCCTCCGGAGACGAAATCGCCTACGAGCAGTACTTC.

The chain carries TRBV29-1 and TRBJ2-7, with D possibly called TRBD1 or TRBD2 (5 bases each). The CDR3 runs to 11 residues. Trimming cost V 2 bases and J 6 bases, with 8 bases left between them. Germline CDR1 is SQVTM and CDR2 is ANQGSEA. CDR3 coding DNA: TGCAGCGTTGAATACGGGGCCGAGCAGTACTTC. Translated: CSVEYGAEQYF.

The genes are TRBV27 and TRBJ1-2; D gene ambiguous. This CDR3 contains 13 residues. Trimming pared 10 bases from V and 4 bases from J, leaving 16 bases between. Germline values: CDR1 MNHEY, CDR2 SMNVEV (reference sequence). In DNA, the CDR3 is TGTGCCACCTTCGATAGGACGAGCTATGGCTACACCTTC. Protein product: CATFDRTSYGYTF.

The chain couples TRBV3-1 to TRBJ2-7, with 7 bases fitting TRBD2. This CDR3 region has 14 residues. Per germline, CDR1 LGHDT and CDR2 YNNKEL (reference sequence). V was clipped by 4 bases and J by 6 bases; unmatched bases: 9. The DNA for the CDR3 is TGTGCCAGCAGCCCTACTAGCGATGCAAGCGAGCAGTACTTC. This translates into CASSPTSDASEQYF.

The rearrangement uses TRBV20-1 and TRBJ2-5; 10 bases match TRBD2. V shed 6 bases and J 1 base; nucleotides not matched to a gene: 14. Germline V gene lookup returns CDR1 DFQATT and CDR2 SNEGSKA (reference sequence). The CDR3 runs 17 residues. CDR3: CSAFRGSGGPRQETQYF. The CDR3 DNA reads as TGCAGTGCCTTTCGGGGTAGCGGGGGGCCTCGCCAAGAGACCCAGTACTTC.

V gene TRBV20-1 combines with J gene TRBJ2-7, with D tentatively TRBD1 (6 bases). Looked up from germline, CDR1 is DFQATT and CDR2 is SNEGSKA (reference sequence). The germline V and J ends were trimmed by 0 bases and 2 bases, with 11 bases remaining between them. The CDR3 consists of 14 residues. In DNA, the CDR3 is TGCAGTGCTAGAGATTCGGACAGTCCCTACGAGCAGTACTTC. It yields the protein CSARDSDSPYEQYF.

The chain is built from TRBV29-1 and TRBJ2-1, with a tentative D call TRBD2 (6 bases). Deletions cut 4 bases from V and 2 bases from J, with 9 bases between. The germline V gene encodes CDR1 SQVTM and CDR2 ANQGSEA. The CDR3 sequence is 13 residues long. The CDR3 sequence: CSVAGGAYNEQFF. DNA of the CDR3: TGCAGCGTTGCCGGGGGTGCCTACAATGAGCAGTTCTTC.

The chain combines TRBV29-1 with TRBJ1-2; 9 bases match TRBD1. V shed 5 bases, J shed 7 bases, and the junction held 2 bases outside the gene matches. CDR1 is SQVTM and CDR2 is ANQGSEA in the germline V gene. The CDR3 length is 11 residues. The DNA for the CDR3 is TGCAGCGTTCCGACAGGGGGTGGCTACACCTTC. It encodes CSVPTGGGYTF.

The rearrangement joins TRBV3-1 to TRBJ1-2; D is uncertain. The CDR3 has 11 residues. V was cut by 7 bases and J by 5 bases, with 8 bases left in between. Germline values: CDR1 LGHDT, CDR2 YNNKEL (reference sequence). The CDR3 DNA reads as TGTGCCAGCACCGGCAGGTATGGCTACACCTTC. This translates into CASTGRYGYTF. Supplemented by reference TRBV3-1 and TRBJ1-2, the full variable domain reads DTAVSQTPKYLVTQMGNDKSIKCEQNLGHDTMYWYKQDSKKFLKIMFSYNNKELIINETVPNRFSPKSPDKAHLNLHINSLELGDSAVYFCASTGRYGYTFGSGTRLTVV.

The genes are TRBV19 and TRBJ1-5; no reliable D call. Trimming removed 1 base from V and 6 bases from J, with 7 bases in between. CDR1 is LNHDA and CDR2 is SQIVND in the germline V gene (reference sequence). This CDR3 region has 13 residues. DNA for the CDR3: TGTGCCAGTAGTATAGGAACAACTCAGCCCCAGCATTTT. It encodes CASSIGTTQPQHF.